The present entry profiles one T cell receptor (beta chain) with its context. This entry belongs to a study of blood T cell repertoires in COVID-19. Generated by immunoSEQ multiplex PCR, the TCRdb table keeps only in-frame clones and is missing some. The table records approximately 150,000 clones, under 90% of them present only once. The sequenced sample consisted of peripheral blood. The receptor was isolated from a human donor in a cohort sampled during active COVID-19.

Written as DNA, the CDR3 is TGTGCCAGCAGCTGGGACTTCTCCTACGAGCAGTACTTC. Translating it yields CASSWDFSYEQYF. This chain connects TRBV2 to TRBJ2-7; D is possibly TRBD2 (6 bases). V gave up 6 bases and J gave up 0 bases, with 9 bases separating them. The V gene's germline CDR1 is SNHLY and CDR2 FYNNEI. This CDR3 spans 13 amino acids.